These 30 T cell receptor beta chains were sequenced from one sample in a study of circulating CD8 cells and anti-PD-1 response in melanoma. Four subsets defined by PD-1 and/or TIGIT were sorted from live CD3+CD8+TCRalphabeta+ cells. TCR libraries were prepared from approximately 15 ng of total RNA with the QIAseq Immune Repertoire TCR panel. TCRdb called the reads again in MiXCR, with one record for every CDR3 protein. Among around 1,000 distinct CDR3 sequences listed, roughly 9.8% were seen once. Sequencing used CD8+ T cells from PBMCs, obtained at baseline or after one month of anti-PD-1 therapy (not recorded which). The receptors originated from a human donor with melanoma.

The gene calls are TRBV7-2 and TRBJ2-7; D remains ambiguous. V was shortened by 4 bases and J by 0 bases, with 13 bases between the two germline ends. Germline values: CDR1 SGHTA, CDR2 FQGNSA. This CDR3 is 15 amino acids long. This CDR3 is CASSSTAAPSYEQYF. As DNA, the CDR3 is TGTGCCAGCAGCTCAACGGCGGCCCCCTCCTACGAGCAGTACTTC.

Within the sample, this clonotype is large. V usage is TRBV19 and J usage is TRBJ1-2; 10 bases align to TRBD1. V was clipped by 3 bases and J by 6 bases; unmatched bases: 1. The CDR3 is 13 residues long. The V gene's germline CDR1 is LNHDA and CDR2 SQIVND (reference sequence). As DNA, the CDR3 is TGTGCCAGTAGTATTGGGACAGGGGATGGCTACACCTTC. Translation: CASSIGTGDGYTF.

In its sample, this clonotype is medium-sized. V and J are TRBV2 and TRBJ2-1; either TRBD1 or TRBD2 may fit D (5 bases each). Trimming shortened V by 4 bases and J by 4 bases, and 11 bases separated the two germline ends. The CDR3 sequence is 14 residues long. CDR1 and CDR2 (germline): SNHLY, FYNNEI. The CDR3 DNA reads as TGTGCCAGCAGTGCCCGGGACCCGTACAATGAGCAGTTCTTC. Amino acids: CASSARDPYNEQFF.

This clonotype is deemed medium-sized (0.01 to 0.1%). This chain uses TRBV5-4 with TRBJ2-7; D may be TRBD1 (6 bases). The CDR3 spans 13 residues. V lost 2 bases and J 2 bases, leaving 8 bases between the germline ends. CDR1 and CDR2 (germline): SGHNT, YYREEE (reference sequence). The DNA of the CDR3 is TGTGCCAGCAGCTTCAGGGGAACCTACGAGCAGTACTTC. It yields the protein CASSFRGTYEQYF.

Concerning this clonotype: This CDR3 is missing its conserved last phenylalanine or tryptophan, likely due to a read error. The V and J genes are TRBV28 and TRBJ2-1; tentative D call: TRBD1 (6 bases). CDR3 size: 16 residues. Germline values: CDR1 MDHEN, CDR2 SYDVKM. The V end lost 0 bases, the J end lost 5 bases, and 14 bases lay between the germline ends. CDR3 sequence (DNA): TGTGCCAGCAGTTTATGCGGGACACGCATCGACAATGAGCAGTTCCTC. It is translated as CASSLCGTRIDNEQFL.

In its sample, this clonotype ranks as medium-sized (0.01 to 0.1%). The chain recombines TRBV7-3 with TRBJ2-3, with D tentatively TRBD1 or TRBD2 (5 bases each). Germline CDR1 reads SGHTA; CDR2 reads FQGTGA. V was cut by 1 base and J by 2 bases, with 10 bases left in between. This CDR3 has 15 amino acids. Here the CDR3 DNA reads TGTGCCAGCAGCTTAAGTGGGGGAGCCACAGATACGCAGTATTTT. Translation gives CASSLSGGATDTQYF.

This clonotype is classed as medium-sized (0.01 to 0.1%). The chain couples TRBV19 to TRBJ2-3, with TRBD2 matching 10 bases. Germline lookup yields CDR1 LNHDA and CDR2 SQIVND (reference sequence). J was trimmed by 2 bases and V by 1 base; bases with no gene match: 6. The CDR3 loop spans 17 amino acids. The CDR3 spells CASSIVLAGAYTDTQYF. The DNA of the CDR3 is TGTGCCAGTAGTATAGTTCTAGCGGGGGCTTACACAGATACGCAGTATTTT.

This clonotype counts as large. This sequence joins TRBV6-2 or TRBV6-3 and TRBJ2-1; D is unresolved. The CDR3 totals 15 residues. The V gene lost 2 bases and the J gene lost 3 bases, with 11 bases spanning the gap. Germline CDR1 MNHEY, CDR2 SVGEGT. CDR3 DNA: TGTGCCAGCAGTTACGAGGACGGGTACTACAATGAGCAGTTCTTC. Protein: CASSYEDGYYNEQFF.

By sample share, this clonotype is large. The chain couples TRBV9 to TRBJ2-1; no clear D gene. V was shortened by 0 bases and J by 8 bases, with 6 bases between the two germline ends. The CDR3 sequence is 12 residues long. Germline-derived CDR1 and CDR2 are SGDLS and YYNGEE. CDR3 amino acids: CASSVEGDEQFF. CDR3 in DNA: TGTGCCAGCAGCGTAGAGGGCGATGAGCAGTTCTTC. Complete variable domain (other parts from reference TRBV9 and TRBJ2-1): DSGVTQTPKHLITATGQRVTLRCSPRSGDLSVYWYQQSLDQGLQFLIQYYNGEERAKGNILERFSAQQFPDLHSELNLSSLELGDSALYFCASSVEGDEQFFGPGTRLTVL.

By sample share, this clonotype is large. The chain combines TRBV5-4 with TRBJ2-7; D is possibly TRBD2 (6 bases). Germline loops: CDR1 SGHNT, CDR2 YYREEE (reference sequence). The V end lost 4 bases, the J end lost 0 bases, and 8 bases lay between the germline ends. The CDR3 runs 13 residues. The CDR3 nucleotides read TGTGCCAGCAGCAGGCGGGGCTCCTACGAGCAGTACTTC. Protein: CASSRRGSYEQYF.

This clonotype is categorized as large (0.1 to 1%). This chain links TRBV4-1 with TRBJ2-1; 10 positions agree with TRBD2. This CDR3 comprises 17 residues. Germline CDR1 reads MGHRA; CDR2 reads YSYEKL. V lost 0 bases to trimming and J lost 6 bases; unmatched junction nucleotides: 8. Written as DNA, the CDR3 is TGCGCCAGCAGCCAAGATAGCGGGGGACTAGCGAGCAATGAGCAGTTCTTC. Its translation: CASSQDSGGLASNEQFF.

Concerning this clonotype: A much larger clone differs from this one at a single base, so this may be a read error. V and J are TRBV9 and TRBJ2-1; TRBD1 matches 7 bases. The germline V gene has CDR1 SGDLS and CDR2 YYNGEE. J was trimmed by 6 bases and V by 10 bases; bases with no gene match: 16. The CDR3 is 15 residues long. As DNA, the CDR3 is TGTGCCGGCGGCCTCCGGGACAGCGTCCCCAATGAGCAGTTCTTC. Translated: CAGGLRDSVPNEQFF.

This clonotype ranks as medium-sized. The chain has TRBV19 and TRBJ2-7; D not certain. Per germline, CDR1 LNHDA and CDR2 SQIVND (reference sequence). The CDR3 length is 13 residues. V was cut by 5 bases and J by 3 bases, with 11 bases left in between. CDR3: CASSVTLDYEQYF. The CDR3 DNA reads TGTGCCAGTAGTGTCACGCTAGACTACGAGCAGTACTTC.

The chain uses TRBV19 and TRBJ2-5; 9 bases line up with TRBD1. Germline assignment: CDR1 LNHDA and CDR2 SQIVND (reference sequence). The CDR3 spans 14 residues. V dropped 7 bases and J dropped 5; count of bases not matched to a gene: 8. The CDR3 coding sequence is TGTGCCAGTACTTTAGGACAGGGGATGGAGACCCAGTACTTC. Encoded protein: CASTLGQGMETQYF.

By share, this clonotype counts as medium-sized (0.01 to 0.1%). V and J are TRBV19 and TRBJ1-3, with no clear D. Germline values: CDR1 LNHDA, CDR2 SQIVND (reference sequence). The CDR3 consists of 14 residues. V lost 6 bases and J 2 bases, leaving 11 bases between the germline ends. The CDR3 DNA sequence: TGTGCCAGTAGCATCAGCTACGCTGGAAACACCATATATTTT. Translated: CASSISYAGNTIYF.

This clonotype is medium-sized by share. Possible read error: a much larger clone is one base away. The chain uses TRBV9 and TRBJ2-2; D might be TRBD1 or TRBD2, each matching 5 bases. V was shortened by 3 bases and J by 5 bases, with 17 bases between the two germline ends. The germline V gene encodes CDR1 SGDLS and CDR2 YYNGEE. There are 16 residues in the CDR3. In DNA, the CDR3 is TGTGCCAGCAGCGGATACGGGGCGGCCCTAACCGGGGAGCTGTTTTTT. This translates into CASSGYGAALTGELFF.

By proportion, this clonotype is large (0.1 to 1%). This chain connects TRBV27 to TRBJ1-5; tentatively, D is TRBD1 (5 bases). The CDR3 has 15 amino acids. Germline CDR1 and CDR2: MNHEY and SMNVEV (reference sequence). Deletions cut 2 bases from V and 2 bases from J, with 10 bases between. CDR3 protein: CASSLGGNGNQPQHF. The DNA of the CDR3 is TGTGCCAGCAGTTTAGGGGGAAATGGCAATCAGCCCCAGCATTTT.

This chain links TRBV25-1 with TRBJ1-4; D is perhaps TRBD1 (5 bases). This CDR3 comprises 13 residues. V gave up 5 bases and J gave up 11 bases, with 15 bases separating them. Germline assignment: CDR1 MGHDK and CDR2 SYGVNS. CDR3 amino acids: CASSTGTLAKLFF. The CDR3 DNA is TGTGCCAGCAGTACCGGGACCTTGGCTAAACTGTTTTTT.

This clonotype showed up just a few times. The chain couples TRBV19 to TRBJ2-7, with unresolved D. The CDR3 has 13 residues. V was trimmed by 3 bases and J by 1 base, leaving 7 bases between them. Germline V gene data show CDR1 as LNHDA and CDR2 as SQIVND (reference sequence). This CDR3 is CASSIHGSYEQYF. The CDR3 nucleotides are TGTGCCAGTAGTATTCACGGTTCCTACGAGCAGTACTTC.

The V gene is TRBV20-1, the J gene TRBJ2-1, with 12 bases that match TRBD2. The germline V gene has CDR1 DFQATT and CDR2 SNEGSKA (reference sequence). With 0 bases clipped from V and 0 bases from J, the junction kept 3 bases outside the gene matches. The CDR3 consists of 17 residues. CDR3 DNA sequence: TGCAGTGCTAGAGAGCCACTAGCGGGAGGCTCCTACAATGAGCAGTTCTTC. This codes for CSAREPLAGGSYNEQFF.

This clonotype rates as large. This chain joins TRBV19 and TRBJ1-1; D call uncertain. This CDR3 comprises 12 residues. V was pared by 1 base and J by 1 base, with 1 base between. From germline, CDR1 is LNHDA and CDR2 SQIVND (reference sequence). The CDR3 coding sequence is TGTGCCAGTAGTATAGGGAACACTGAAGCTTTCTTT. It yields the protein CASSIGNTEAFF.

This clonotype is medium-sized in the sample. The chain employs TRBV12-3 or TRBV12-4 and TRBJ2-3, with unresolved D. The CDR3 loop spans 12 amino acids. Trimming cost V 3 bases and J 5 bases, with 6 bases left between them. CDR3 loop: CASSFFGDTQYF. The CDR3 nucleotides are TGTGCCAGCAGTTTTTTTGGAGATACGCAGTATTTT.

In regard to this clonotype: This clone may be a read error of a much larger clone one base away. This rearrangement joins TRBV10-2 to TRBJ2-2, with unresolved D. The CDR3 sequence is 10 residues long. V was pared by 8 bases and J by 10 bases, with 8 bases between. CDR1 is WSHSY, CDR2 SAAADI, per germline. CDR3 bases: TGCGCCAGCGCCGAGGCGGAGCTGTTTTTT. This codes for CASAEAELFF.

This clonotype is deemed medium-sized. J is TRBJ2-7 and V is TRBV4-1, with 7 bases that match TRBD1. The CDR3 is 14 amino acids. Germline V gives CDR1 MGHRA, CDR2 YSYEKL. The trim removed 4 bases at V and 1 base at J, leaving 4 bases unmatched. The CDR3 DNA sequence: TGCGCCAGCAGCCGAGGACAGGAATCCTACGAGCAGTACTTC. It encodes CASSRGQESYEQYF.

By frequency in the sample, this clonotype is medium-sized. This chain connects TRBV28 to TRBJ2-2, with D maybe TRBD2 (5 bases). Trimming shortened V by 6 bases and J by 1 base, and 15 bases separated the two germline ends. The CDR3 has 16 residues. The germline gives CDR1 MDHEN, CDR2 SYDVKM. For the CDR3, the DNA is TGTGCCAGCAGGGGTGTAGCAGGACTGAACACCGGGGAGCTGTTTTTT. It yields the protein CASRGVAGLNTGELFF. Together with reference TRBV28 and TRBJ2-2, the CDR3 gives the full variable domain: DVKVTQSSRYLVKRTGEKVFLECVQDMDHENMFWYRQDPGLGLRLIYFSYDVKMKEKGDIPEGYSVSREKKERFSLILESASTNQTSMYLCASRGVAGLNTGELFFGEGSRLTVL.

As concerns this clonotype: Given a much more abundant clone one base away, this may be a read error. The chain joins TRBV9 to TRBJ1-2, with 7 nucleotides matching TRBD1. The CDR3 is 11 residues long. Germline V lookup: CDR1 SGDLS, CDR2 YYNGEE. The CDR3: CASIVEGQFTF. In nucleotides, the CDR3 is TGTGCCAGCATCGTAGAGGGACAGTTCACCTTC. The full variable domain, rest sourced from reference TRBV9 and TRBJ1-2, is DSGVTQTPKHLITATGQRVTLRCSPRSGDLSVYWYQQSLDQGLQFLIQYYNGEERAKGNILERFSAQQFPDLHSELNLSSLELGDSALYFCASIVEGQFTFGSGTRLTVV.

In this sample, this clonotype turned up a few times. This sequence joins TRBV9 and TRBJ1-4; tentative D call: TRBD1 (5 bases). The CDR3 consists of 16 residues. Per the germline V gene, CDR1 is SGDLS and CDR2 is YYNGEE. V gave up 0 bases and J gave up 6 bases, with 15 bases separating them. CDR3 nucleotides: TGTGCCAGCAGCGTAGGTGAGCAGGGAGGGGATGAAAAACTGTTTTTT. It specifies CASSVGEQGGDEKLFF.

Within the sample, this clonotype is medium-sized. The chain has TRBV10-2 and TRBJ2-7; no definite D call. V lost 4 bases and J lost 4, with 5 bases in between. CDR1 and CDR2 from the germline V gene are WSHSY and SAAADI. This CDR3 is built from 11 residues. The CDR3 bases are TGCGCCAGCAGTGTTTCTTACGAGCAGTACTTC. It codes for CASSVSYEQYF.

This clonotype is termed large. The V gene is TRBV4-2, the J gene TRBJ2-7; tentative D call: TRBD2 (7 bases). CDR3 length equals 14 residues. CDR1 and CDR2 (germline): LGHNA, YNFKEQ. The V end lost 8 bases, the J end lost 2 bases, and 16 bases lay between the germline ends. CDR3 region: CASGYGGPTYEQYF. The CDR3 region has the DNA TGTGCCAGCGGGTACGGGGGGCCGACCTACGAGCAGTACTTC.

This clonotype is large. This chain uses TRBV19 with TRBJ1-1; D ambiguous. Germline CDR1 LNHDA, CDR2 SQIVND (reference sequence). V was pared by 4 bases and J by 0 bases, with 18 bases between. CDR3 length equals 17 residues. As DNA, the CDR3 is TGTGCCAGTAGTAATCCCCTGGTGAGTAGCATGAACACTGAAGCTTTCTTT. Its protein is CASSNPLVSSMNTEAFF.